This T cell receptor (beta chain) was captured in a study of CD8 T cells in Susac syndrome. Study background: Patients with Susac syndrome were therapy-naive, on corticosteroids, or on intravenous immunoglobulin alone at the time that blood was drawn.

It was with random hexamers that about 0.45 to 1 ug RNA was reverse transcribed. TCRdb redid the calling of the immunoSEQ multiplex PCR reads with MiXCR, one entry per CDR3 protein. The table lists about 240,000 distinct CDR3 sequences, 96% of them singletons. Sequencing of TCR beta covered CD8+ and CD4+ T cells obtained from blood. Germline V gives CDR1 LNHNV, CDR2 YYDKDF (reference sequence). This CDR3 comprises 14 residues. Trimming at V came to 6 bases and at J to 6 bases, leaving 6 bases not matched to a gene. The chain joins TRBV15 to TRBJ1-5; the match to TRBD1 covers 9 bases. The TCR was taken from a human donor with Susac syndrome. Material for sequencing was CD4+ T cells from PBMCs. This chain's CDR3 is CATRGTGSGQPQHF. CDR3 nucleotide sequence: TGTGCCACCAGAGGGACAGGGTCGGGTCAGCCCCAGCATTTT.